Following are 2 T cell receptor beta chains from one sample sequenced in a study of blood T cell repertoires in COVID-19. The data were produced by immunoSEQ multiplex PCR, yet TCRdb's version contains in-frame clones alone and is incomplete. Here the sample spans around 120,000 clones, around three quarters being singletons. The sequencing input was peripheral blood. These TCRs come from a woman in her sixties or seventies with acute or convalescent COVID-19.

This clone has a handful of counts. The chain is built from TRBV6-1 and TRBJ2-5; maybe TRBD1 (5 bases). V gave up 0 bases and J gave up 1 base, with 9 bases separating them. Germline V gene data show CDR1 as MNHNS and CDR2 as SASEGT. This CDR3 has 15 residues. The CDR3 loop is CASSEAGHRQETQYF. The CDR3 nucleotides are TGTGCCAGCAGTGAAGCAGGACACCGCCAAGAGACCCAGTACTTC.

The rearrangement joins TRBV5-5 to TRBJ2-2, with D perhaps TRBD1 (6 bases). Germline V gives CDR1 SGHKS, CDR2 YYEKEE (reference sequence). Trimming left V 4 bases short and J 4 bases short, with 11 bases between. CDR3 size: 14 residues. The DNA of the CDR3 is TGTGCCAGCAGCCCACAGGGTAGCACCGGGGAGCTGTTTTTT. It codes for CASSPQGSTGELFF.